These 25 T cell receptor beta chains share one sample of origin, sequenced in a study of OX40 agonist ivuxolimab in advanced cancers. Using immunoSEQ multiplex PCR, the repertoire was profiled, and TCRdb retains in-frame clones only, with some absent. This sample has about 75,000 clones, with around 86% found just once. The sequences come from CD4+ or CD8+ T cells sorted from blood, collected in a trial of the OX40 agonist ivuxolimab. The source of these receptors is an adult with an advanced solid tumor such as melanoma, head and neck, liver or kidney cancer.

The chain uses TRBV6-1 and TRBJ2-6; D remains unclear. Germline CDR1 reads MNHNS; CDR2 reads SASEGT. CDR3 length: 16 amino acids. V lost 3 bases and J 2 bases, leaving 11 bases between the germline ends. CDR3: CASSEVMGAGANVLTF. CDR3 DNA: TGTGCCAGCAGTGAGGTCATGGGTGCTGGGGCCAACGTCCTGACTTTC.

J is TRBJ2-5 and V is TRBV30; possible D gene TRBD2, 5 bases. Trimming cost V 2 bases and J 5 bases, with 9 bases left between them. Looked up from germline, CDR1 is GTSNPN and CDR2 is SVGIG (reference sequence). The CDR3 has 12 residues. The CDR3 DNA follows: TGTGCCTGGAGTTCAACGGGGGAGACCCAGTACTTC. This translates into CAWSSTGETQYF.

The gene calls are TRBV9 and TRBJ2-1; TRBD2 agrees at 10 bases. The trim removed 4 bases at V and 7 bases at J, leaving 8 bases unmatched. The CDR3 runs 15 residues. Germline CDR1 SGDLS, CDR2 YYNGEE. The CDR3 here is CASSSSGGVANEQFF. The CDR3 DNA is TGTGCCAGCAGCTCGAGCGGGGGGGTTGCTAATGAGCAGTTCTTC.

The chain carries TRBV7-2 and TRBJ1-6; weak D call: TRBD1 (5 bases). Germline CDR1 is SGHTA and CDR2 is FQGNSA. This CDR3 comprises 16 residues. Trimming took 4 bases from V and 1 from J, leaving 11 bases between them. CDR3: CASSWAQGSYNSPLHF. CDR3 DNA sequence: TGTGCCAGCAGCTGGGCTCAGGGATCCTATAATTCACCCCTCCACTTT.

This rearrangement joins TRBV15 to TRBJ1-5, with a weak D call TRBD1 (5 bases). Germline V gives CDR1 LNHNV, CDR2 YYDKDF (reference sequence). V was cut by 1 base and J by 3 bases, with 19 bases left in between. The CDR3 has 18 residues. The CDR3 loop reads CATSRGTRSRANNQPQHF. The CDR3 DNA reads as TGTGCCACCAGCAGAGGAACTAGGTCCAGGGCGAACAATCAGCCCCAGCATTTT.

This clone was recorded once. This rearrangement joins TRBV15 to TRBJ2-5; D ambiguous. The germline CDR1 and CDR2 sequences are LNHNV and YYDKDF (reference sequence). Between the trimmed V and J ends, which lost 5 bases and 7 bases, there was a span of 17 bases. The CDR3 spans 14 residues. CDR3 in amino acids: CATSPRGQLGTQYF. The CDR3 bases are TGTGCCACCAGCCCCCGCGGTCAGTTGGGGACCCAGTACTTC.

This rearrangement joins TRBV9 to TRBJ1-2, with 8 bases identical to TRBD1. V lost 4 bases and J lost 7; bases outside the gene matches: 9. This CDR3 is 14 amino acids long. CDR1 and CDR2 (germline): SGDLS, YYNGEE. CDR3 bases: TGTGCCAGCAGCCCGAGGACAGGGAGAGGTGGCTACACCTTC. This codes for CASSPRTGRGGYTF.

The J gene is TRBJ2-7, the V gene TRBV28, with 9 bases matching TRBD2. Germline CDR1 is MDHEN and CDR2 is SYDVKM. The CDR3 has 16 amino acids. The V segment lost 5 bases and the J segment 8 bases; nucleotides outside the gene matches: 16. The CDR3 region has the DNA TGTGCCAGCAGTCCCCCGTTTAGCGGGGGCCTTTCTAAGCAGTACTTC. Translated: CASSPPFSGGLSKQYF.

The rearrangement links TRBV5-1 to TRBJ2-5; TRBD1 is a possible D gene (5 bases). Germline V lookup: CDR1 SGHRS, CDR2 YFSETQ. The CDR3 has 14 residues. Trimming took 4 bases from V and 5 from J, leaving 15 bases between them. The CDR3 bases are TGCGCCAGCAGCCCCCTGGCTGCAGGGGAGACCCAGTACTTC. Its protein product is CASSPLAAGETQYF.

This clone was detected a few times. This chain uses TRBV5-1 with TRBJ2-3, with D unresolved. The CDR3 is made up of 15 amino acids. Trimming cost V 0 bases and J 0 bases, with 8 bases left between them. CDR1 SGHRS and CDR2 YFSETQ come from the germline V gene. CDR3 nucleotide sequence: TGCGCCAGCAGCTTGGATCTTAGTAGCACAGATACGCAGTATTTT. Its protein product is CASSLDLSSTDTQYF. The full variable domain, with the rest looked up from reference TRBV5-1 and TRBJ2-3, is KAGVTQTPRYLIKTRGQQVTLSCSPISGHRSVSWYQQTPGQGLQFLFEYFSETQRNKGNFPGRFSGRQFSNSRSEMNVSTLELGDSALYLCASSLDLSSTDTQYFGPGTRLTVL.

V usage is TRBV27 and J usage is TRBJ2-6, with D maybe TRBD2 (5 bases). The germline V gene has CDR1 MNHEY and CDR2 SMNVEV (reference sequence). CDR3 length: 16 residues. The V gene lost 3 bases and the J gene lost 2 bases, with 11 bases spanning the gap. The CDR3 DNA follows: TGTGCCAGCAGTTTTTGGGGAGCGACTGGGGCCAACGTCCTGACTTTC. Its protein is CASSFWGATGANVLTF.

The CDR3 DNA follows: TGTGCCAGCAGCCAGACAGGGGTCGAGCAGTACTTC. Protein product: CASSQTGVEQYF. The chain is built from TRBV6-5 and TRBJ2-7, with 8 bases fitting TRBD1. Per germline, CDR1 MNHEY and CDR2 SVGAGI. V lost 6 bases to trimming and J lost 6 bases; unmatched junction nucleotides: 4. CDR3 length equals 12 residues.

V gene TRBV11-2 combines with J gene TRBJ1-2; the D gene is possibly TRBD1 (6 bases). Trimming took off 5 bases at V and 4 bases at J, with 17 bases between the two ends. The germline CDR1 and CDR2 sequences are SGHAT and FQNNGV. CDR3 length equals 15 residues. The CDR3 DNA reads TGTGCCAGCAGCCTCGGGGGGGCGAAGGTCTATGGCTACACCTTC. Translated, it gives CASSLGGAKVYGYTF. The whole variable domain, remainder taken from reference TRBV11-2 and TRBJ1-2, is EAGVAQSPRYKIIEKRQSVAFWCNPISGHATLYWYQQILGQGPKLLIQFQNNGVVDDSQLPKDRFSAERLKGVDSTLKIQPAKLEDSAVYLCASSLGGAKVYGYTFGSGTRLTVV.

The rearrangement uses TRBV10-3 and TRBJ2-3, with D possibly being TRBD1 (6 bases). This CDR3 is 14 amino acids long. V lost 4 bases to trimming and J lost 5 bases, with 13 bases between them. CDR1 is ENHRY and CDR2 is SYGVKD in the germline V gene. The CDR3 DNA reads as TGTGCCATCAGTGCAGGGGTGGGTGGAGATACGCAGTATTTT. This sequence encodes CAISAGVGGDTQYF.

The V and J genes are TRBV27 and TRBJ2-7, with 8 bases fitting TRBD1. This CDR3 spans 16 amino acids. Losses at the gene ends were 2 bases for V and 2 bases for J; bases not matched to a gene: 8. Looked up from germline, CDR1 is MNHEY and CDR2 is SMNVEV (reference sequence). CDR3: CASSLRFQQGAYEQYF. CDR3 DNA sequence: TGTGCCAGCAGTTTAAGATTCCAACAGGGGGCCTACGAGCAGTACTTC.

This clone was seen just once. The chain combines TRBV5-1 with TRBJ2-2; D perhaps matches TRBD1 (6 bases). V lost 4 bases to trimming and J lost 4 bases, with 11 bases between them. Per germline, CDR1 SGHRS and CDR2 YFSETQ. The CDR3 is 14 amino acids. CDR3 sequence reads: CASSPGGSTGELFF. Written as DNA, the CDR3 is TGCGCCAGCAGCCCTGGGGGCTCCACCGGGGAGCTGTTTTTT.

The V and J genes are TRBV27 and TRBJ2-3, with D possibly matching TRBD2 (7 bases). Germline V CDR1 and CDR2: MNHEY, SMNVEV (reference sequence). V was trimmed by 6 bases and J by 4 bases, leaving 14 bases between them. The CDR3 runs to 14 residues. CDR3 amino acids: CASRKGGGADTQYF. CDR3 nucleotide sequence: TGTGCCAGCAGGAAGGGGGGAGGGGCAGATACGCAGTATTTT.

The V and J genes are TRBV28 and TRBJ2-7; possibly TRBD1 for D (5 bases). Trimming stripped 7 bases from V and 2 bases from J, with 9 bases between. This CDR3 is built from 12 residues. CDR1 and CDR2 (germline): MDHEN, SYDVKM. CDR3 in amino acids: CASTAGTYEQYF. In nucleotides, the CDR3 is TGTGCCAGCACAGCAGGGACCTACGAGCAGTACTTC.

This clone was seen a handful of times. The CDR3 DNA follows: TGCGCCAGCAGCCAAGGGCAGGGGGGCCTTTACAATGAGCAGTTCTTC. Translating gives CASSQGQGGLYNEQFF. The J gene is TRBJ2-1, the V gene TRBV4-1; D is perhaps TRBD1 (7 bases). V lost 1 base and J 4 bases, leaving 14 bases between the germline ends. Per the germline V gene, CDR1 is MGHRA and CDR2 is YSYEKL. This CDR3 spans 16 amino acids.

CDR3 sequence: CASSSYEGGNQPQHF. The CDR3 DNA sequence: TGTGCCAGCAGCTCCTACGAGGGAGGGAATCAGCCCCAGCATTTT. The chain has TRBV5-6 and TRBJ1-5, with D hard to call. The CDR3 runs to 15 residues. V gave up 3 bases and J gave up 4 bases, with 14 bases separating them. Germline V gives CDR1 SGHDT, CDR2 YYEEEE. Together with reference TRBV5-6 and TRBJ1-5, the CDR3 gives the full variable domain: DAGVTQSPTHLIKTRGQQVTLRCSPKSGHDTVSWYQQALGQGPQFIFQYYEEEERQRGNFPDRFSGHQFPNYSSELNVNALLLGDSALYLCASSSYEGGNQPQHFGDGTRLSIL.

The chain carries TRBV14 and TRBJ2-7; D is undetermined. The CDR3 is 15 amino acids. CDR1 and CDR2 (germline): SGHDN, FVKESK. The V and J ends lost 4 bases and 3 bases respectively, with 16 bases between them. CDR3 DNA: TGTGCCAGCAGCCCCCATTCTCGAGGAATCTACGAGCAGTACTTC. Translation gives CASSPHSRGIYEQYF.

CDR3 loop: CAIRGPTENIQYF. The DNA of the CDR3 is TGTGCCATCAGAGGGCCAACTGAAAACATTCAGTACTTC. The chain employs TRBV10-3 and TRBJ2-4, with D uncertain. This CDR3 region has 13 residues. Per germline, CDR1 ENHRY and CDR2 SYGVKD. Trimming took 6 bases from V and 5 from J, leaving 11 bases between them.

V gene TRBV7-9 combines with J gene TRBJ1-2; 7 nucleotides match TRBD1. The CDR3 runs 13 residues. V shed 5 bases and J 2 bases; nucleotides not matched to a gene: 2. CDR1 and CDR2 (germline): SEHNR, FQNEAQ (reference sequence). As DNA, the CDR3 is TGTGCCAGCAGCCTAGGGGGCAACTATGGCTACACCTTC. Translating it yields CASSLGGNYGYTF.

The sample holds one count of this clone. This CDR3 reads CASSLEAGQNNQPQHF. The CDR3 coding sequence is TGTGCCAGCAGCTTAGAGGCGGGACAGAACAATCAGCCCCAGCATTTT. The rearrangement links TRBV7-8 to TRBJ1-5; TRBD1 aligns across 7 bases. Germline V gene lookup returns CDR1 SGHVS and CDR2 FQNEAQ. The J segment lost 3 bases and the V segment lost 1 base, leaving 6 bases of the junction unmatched. The CDR3 contains 16 residues.

The chain employs TRBV5-1 and TRBJ2-7, with D hard to call. This CDR3 contains 12 residues. Germline lookup yields CDR1 SGHRS and CDR2 YFSETQ. V was clipped by 4 bases and J by 3 bases, with 8 bases between them. The DNA for the CDR3 is TGCGCCAGCAGCGTGGACCTCTACGAGCAGTACTTC. Residues: CASSVDLYEQYF.